This T cell receptor beta chain appears in the sequencing data of a study of T-cell reconstitution after alpha-beta-depleted transplantation in children. The V end was cut by 0 bases, the J end by 2 bases, with 17 bases between. CDR1 LNHNV and CDR2 YYDKDF come from the germline V gene (reference sequence). This CDR3 has 17 residues. This clonotype has more than one count but fewer than ten. What it binds is unknown. Unique molecular identifiers were incorporated during preparation of the TCRbeta library. TCRdb processed the PCR reads anew with MiXCR; each CDR3 protein has one entry. The sample includes hundreds of thousands of distinct CDR3 sequences, 10% to 15% of them seen just once. Study-wide results and limits: Two months or so post-transplant, alpha-beta T cells reportedly derived from several hundred expanded graft clones. Diversity and T-cell counts at one year after transplant derived mostly from new T cells. Elevated TCRbeta diversity at day 60 was traced, in some patients, to surviving recipient T cells and thymic progenitors.

Sequencing was performed on PBMCs, taken before TCRalphabeta/CD19-depleted stem cell transplant. The chain carries TRBV15 and TRBJ2-7, with TRBD2 as a possible D gene (5 bases). This TCR was recovered from a girl aged 2 to 9 with congenital amegakaryocytic thrombocytopenia, due to receive a stem cell transplant. This CDR3 reads CATSRDEGSEKTYEQYF. The CDR3 bases are TGTGCCACCAGCAGAGATGAGGGTAGCGAAAAAACCTACGAGCAGTACTTC.